These 21 T cell receptor beta chains were all obtained from the same sample, sequenced in a study of beta chain features in type 1 diabetes (dated by TCRdb to the late 2010s). Library preparation was by the immunoSEQ multiplex PCR assay. The entire isolated RNA was reverse transcribed using the High Capacity cDNA Reverse Transcription Kit, and thus expressed TCRB transcripts were sequenced. In its TCRdb copy, this immuneACCESS table keeps in-frame sequences only and misses some clones. Where compared with another copy, unresolved V genes explain less than half of these, and the others have no known cause. For this sample there are over 700,000 clones; about 17% appear just once. The leading ten clones occupy around 0.02% of the sample. The specimen was naive CD4+ T cells from blood. The cell subset or site label, as the study defines it: true naive CD4+ T cells. The receptors were sampled from a woman under 30 in good health.

This clone was counted only a few times. The V and J genes are TRBV28 and TRBJ2-1; 10 bases are a match to TRBD1. CDR3 size: 16 residues. V lost 4 bases, J lost 6 bases, and 9 bases stayed unmatched. Germline CDR1 reads MDHEN; CDR2 reads SYDVKM. In nucleotides, the CDR3 is TGTGCCAGCAGTTCCCAAGGGACAGGGGTTCCCAATGAGCAGTTCTTC. It specifies CASSSQGTGVPNEQFF.

This clone appeared a few times. This chain joins TRBV13 and TRBJ2-1, with D possibly being TRBD2 (6 bases). Trimming cost V 0 bases and J 0 bases, with 15 bases left between them. The CDR3 consists of 18 residues. Per germline, CDR1 PRHDT and CDR2 FYEKMQ (reference sequence). The CDR3 loop reads CASSLGLFGGTSYNEQFF. CDR3 nucleotide sequence: TGTGCCAGCAGCTTAGGTCTTTTTGGCGGGACCTCCTACAATGAGCAGTTCTTC.

The V gene is TRBV2, the J gene TRBJ2-3, with TRBD2 identical over 9 bases. This CDR3 has 16 residues. J lost 6 bases, V lost 4 bases, and 11 bases had no gene match. Germline-derived CDR1 and CDR2 are SNHLY and FYNNEI. This chain's CDR3 is CASSGGLAGSSDTQYF. The CDR3 DNA follows: TGTGCCAGCAGTGGGGGGCTAGCGGGATCGTCGGATACGCAGTATTTT.

Only a few counts were recorded for this clone. The J gene is TRBJ1-6, the V gene TRBV14; 8 bases agree with TRBD1. Germline CDR1 SGHDN, CDR2 FVKESK. This CDR3 region has 15 residues. The trim removed 3 bases at V and 8 bases at J, leaving 6 bases unmatched. CDR3 sequence (DNA): TGTGCCAGCAGCCAGCGAAGACAGGGGCATTCACCCCTCCACTTT. It translates to CASSQRRQGHSPLHF. The variable domain in full, with the rest retrieved from reference TRBV14 and TRBJ1-6, is EAGVTQFPSHSVIEKGQTVTLRCDPISGHDNLYWYRRVMGKEIKFLLHFVKESKQDESGMPNNRFLAERTGGTYSTLKVQPAELEDSGVYFCASSQRRQGHSPLHFGNGTRLTVT.

The chain is built from TRBV12-5 and TRBJ1-2, with a possible D match to TRBD1 (6 bases). Per germline, CDR1 LGHNT and CDR2 FRNRAP. V lost 0 bases, J lost 1 base, and 18 bases lay in between. This CDR3 contains 18 residues. The CDR3 coding sequence is TGTGCTAGTGGTTTGGTACGCCGGGGGGCCGCCCTTAACTATGGCTACACCTTC. Translated, it gives CASGLVRRGAALNYGYTF.

V gene TRBV18 combines with J gene TRBJ2-7, with a tentative D call TRBD2 (5 bases). This CDR3 has 16 residues. Trimming left V 0 bases short and J 6 bases short, with 18 bases between. CDR1 and CDR2 from the germline V gene are KGHSH and LQKENI. The CDR3 DNA follows: TGTGCCAGCTCACCACCGTCCCTTTCGTCCGGAGGCGAGCAGTACTTC. Translated, it gives CASSPPSLSSGGEQYF. Full variable domain (outside the CDR3, taken from reference TRBV18 and TRBJ2-7): NAGVMQNPRHLVRRRGQEARLRCSPMKGHSHVYWYRQLPEEGLKFMVYLQKENIIDESGMPKERFSAEFPKEGPSILRIQQVVRGDSAAYFCASSPPSLSSGGEQYFGPGTRLTVT.

V and J are TRBV5-6 and TRBJ1-1; 9 nucleotides align to TRBD1. V lost 5 bases and J lost 1; bases outside the gene matches: 6. From germline, CDR1 is SGHDT and CDR2 YYEEEE. The length of the CDR3 is 15 residues. The CDR3 coding sequence is TGTGCCAGCAGATTCGTGGGACAGGGGAACACTGAAGCTTTCTTT. It codes for CASRFVGQGNTEAFF.

This clone was recorded a few times. V is TRBV7-2 and J is TRBJ2-3, with 11 positions matching TRBD2. Unmatched junction bases numbered 9, after V lost 1 base and J lost 9 bases. The CDR3 consists of 16 residues. CDR1 and CDR2 from the germline V gene are SGHTA and FQGNSA. The DNA for the CDR3 is TGTGCCAGCAGCTTAGTTGTAGCGGGAGGGATGTGGACGCAGTATTTT. It is translated as CASSLVVAGGMWTQYF. The entire variable domain, with the rest obtained from reference TRBV7-2 and TRBJ2-3, is as follows: GAGVSQSPSNKVTEKGKDVELRCDPISGHTALYWYRQSLGQGLEFLIYFQGNSAPDKSGLPSDRFSAERTGGSVSTLTIQRTQQEDSAVYLCASSLVVAGGMWTQYFGPGTRLTVL.

This clone turned up a few times. The chain uses TRBV18 and TRBJ1-1; TRBD1 might be the D (5 bases). V was clipped by 4 bases and J by 0 bases, with 15 bases between them. This CDR3 comprises 16 residues. The germline gives CDR1 KGHSH, CDR2 LQKENI. The CDR3 DNA follows: TGTGCCAGCTCACGTTGGGACTCCTCCATGAACACTGAAGCTTTCTTT. Its translation is CASSRWDSSMNTEAFF.

This clone was observed a few times. The rearrangement links TRBV28 to TRBJ2-1; 8 nucleotides agree with TRBD1. This CDR3 is 15 amino acids long. CDR1 is MDHEN, CDR2 SYDVKM, per germline. Losses at the gene ends were 3 bases for V and 2 bases for J; bases not matched to a gene: 3. CDR3 protein: CASSFLTGAYNEQFF. The CDR3 DNA is TGTGCCAGCAGTTTTCTGACAGGGGCCTACAATGAGCAGTTCTTC.

As to this clone: Other DNA sequences in this sample translate to the same CDR3. The CDR3 bases are TGTGCCAGCAGCGTAGGAGGGGACTCTGGAAACACCATATATTTT. Translation: CASSVGGDSGNTIYF. This chain joins TRBV9 and TRBJ1-3; possibly TRBD1 for D (5 bases). The CDR3 has 15 residues. Germline V CDR1 and CDR2: SGDLS, YYNGEE. V was cut by 0 bases and J by 0 bases, with 7 bases left in between.

The chain is built from TRBV7-9 and TRBJ1-4; 9 bases are shared with TRBD1. CDR3 length: 16 amino acids. Germline trimming cut 1 base from V and 8 bases from J; bases unmatched to any gene: 8. The germline V gene has CDR1 SEHNR and CDR2 FQNEAQ (reference sequence). The CDR3 loop is CASSLVGQGSSEKLFF. The DNA of the CDR3 is TGTGCCAGCAGCTTAGTGGGACAGGGCTCAAGCGAAAAACTGTTTTTT. The full variable domain, completed using reference TRBV7-9 and TRBJ1-4, is DTGVSQNPRHKITKRGQNVTFRCDPISEHNRLYWYRQTLGQGPEFLTYFQNEAQLEKSRLLSDRFSAERPKGSFSTLEIQRTEQGDSAMYLCASSLVGQGSSEKLFFGSGTQLSVL.

This clone was counted only a few times. The sample holds other DNA sequences that translate to the same CDR3. Here the CDR3 reads CSARSGTEAFF. For the CDR3, the DNA is TGCAGTGCTAGGAGCGGGACTGAAGCTTTCTTT. The J gene is TRBJ1-1, the V gene TRBV20-1; D gene ambiguous. The CDR3 contains 11 residues. Looked up from germline, CDR1 is DFQATT and CDR2 is SNEGSKA (reference sequence). Trimming removed 3 bases at V and 5 bases at J, with 7 bases between.

The J gene is TRBJ2-1, the V gene TRBV19, with TRBD1 matching 9 bases. This CDR3 is built from 15 residues. Germline V gene data show CDR1 as LNHDA and CDR2 as SQIVND (reference sequence). V lost 4 bases to trimming and J lost 4 bases; unmatched junction nucleotides: 5. In DNA form, the CDR3 reads TGTGCCAGTAGTACAACAGGGGGCAAATACAATGAGCAGTTCTTC. Protein sequence: CASSTTGGKYNEQFF. The full variable domain, completed using reference TRBV19 and TRBJ2-1, is DGGITQSPKYLFRKEGQNVTLSCEQNLNHDAMYWYRQDPGQGLRLIYYSQIVNDFQKGDIAEGYSVSREKKESFPLTVTSAQKNPTAFYLCASSTTGGKYNEQFFGPGTRLTVL.

This clone appeared a few times. CDR3 residues: CASSLAGQPTIYEQYF. CDR3 sequence (DNA): TGTGCCAGCAGCTTAGCTGGGCAACCTACGATTTACGAGCAGTACTTC. This sequence joins TRBV7-2 and TRBJ2-7; no firm D call. The germline V gene encodes CDR1 SGHTA and CDR2 FQGNSA. This CDR3 is 16 amino acids long. V lost 0 bases and J 4 bases, leaving 16 bases between the germline ends.

This clone occurred many times. The gene calls are TRBV11-2 and TRBJ2-4, with TRBD1 identical over 9 bases. The CDR3 contains 13 residues. V trimming: 4 bases; J trimming: 10 bases; junction bases outside the gene matches: 5. The germline V gene has CDR1 SGHAT and CDR2 FQNNGV. CDR3 region: CASSSGTGFIQYF. The CDR3 DNA follows: TGTGCCAGCAGCTCCGGGACAGGGTTTATTCAGTACTTC.

This chain joins TRBV7-9 and TRBJ1-3; D might be TRBD1 (5 bases). The V and J ends lost 1 base and 4 bases respectively, with 8 bases between them. This CDR3 region has 14 residues. Germline V CDR1 and CDR2: SEHNR, FQNEAQ (reference sequence). The CDR3 here is CASSLEPGGNTIYF. The CDR3 nucleotides read TGTGCCAGCAGCTTAGAACCAGGGGGAAACACCATATATTTT.

This clone was counted a few times. J is TRBJ2-7 and V is TRBV7-2, with D tentatively TRBD1 (6 bases). Germline CDR1 reads SGHTA; CDR2 reads FQGNSA. V was trimmed by 7 bases and J by 0 bases, leaving 19 bases between them. The CDR3 has 16 amino acids. The CDR3 DNA is TGTGCCAGCACTCTAGGCCCCGGGACATACTCCTACGAGCAGTACTTC. Translated, it gives CASTLGPGTYSYEQYF. The whole variable domain, filled in from reference TRBV7-2 and TRBJ2-7, reads GAGVSQSPSNKVTEKGKDVELRCDPISGHTALYWYRQSLGQGLEFLIYFQGNSAPDKSGLPSDRFSAERTGGSVSTLTIQRTQQEDSAVYLCASTLGPGTYSYEQYFGPGTRLTVT.

A remark on this clone: Within the sample, other DNA sequences also encode this same CDR3. The V gene is TRBV28, the J gene TRBJ2-7, with D perhaps being TRBD1 or TRBD2 (5 bases each). CDR1 is MDHEN, CDR2 SYDVKM, per germline. This CDR3 has 13 residues. Deletions cut 3 bases from V and 0 bases from J, with 6 bases between. The CDR3 DNA follows: TGTGCCAGCAGTTTGGGGGTCTCCTACGAGCAGTACTTC. Amino acid sequence: CASSLGVSYEQYF.

This clone has a handful of counts. CDR3 nucleotide sequence: TGTGCCAGCTCACCATCCAACTACAATGAGCAGTTCTTC. This translates into CASSPSNYNEQFF. V usage is TRBV18 and J usage is TRBJ2-1; D gene ambiguous. Germline CDR1 and CDR2: KGHSH and LQKENI. V shed 2 bases and J shed 3 bases, with 5 bases lying between them. This CDR3 has 13 residues.

This chain uses TRBV18 with TRBJ2-1, with TRBD2 matching 9 bases. The V segment lost 5 bases and the J segment 5 bases; nucleotides outside the gene matches: 4. Germline V CDR1 and CDR2: KGHSH, LQKENI. CDR3 length: 14 residues. The CDR3 region has the DNA TGTGCCAGCTCATCGGGACTAGCTGACAATGAGCAGTTCTTC. Translated: CASSSGLADNEQFF. Supplemented by reference TRBV18 and TRBJ2-1, the full variable domain reads NAGVMQNPRHLVRRRGQEARLRCSPMKGHSHVYWYRQLPEEGLKFMVYLQKENIIDESGMPKERFSAEFPKEGPSILRIQQVVRGDSAAYFCASSSGLADNEQFFGPGTRLTVL.